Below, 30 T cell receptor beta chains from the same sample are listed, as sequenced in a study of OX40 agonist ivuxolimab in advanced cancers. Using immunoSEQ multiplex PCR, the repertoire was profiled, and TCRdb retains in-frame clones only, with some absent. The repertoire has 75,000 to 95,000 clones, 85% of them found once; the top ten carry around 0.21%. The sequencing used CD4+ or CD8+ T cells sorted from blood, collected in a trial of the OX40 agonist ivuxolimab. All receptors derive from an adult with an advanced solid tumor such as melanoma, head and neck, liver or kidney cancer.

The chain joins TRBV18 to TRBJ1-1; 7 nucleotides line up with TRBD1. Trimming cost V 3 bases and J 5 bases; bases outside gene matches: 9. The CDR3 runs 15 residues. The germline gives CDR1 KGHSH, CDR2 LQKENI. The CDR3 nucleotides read TGTGCCAGCTCACCCGACAGGGCGGGAGGGACTGAAGCTTTCTTT. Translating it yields CASSPDRAGGTEAFF.

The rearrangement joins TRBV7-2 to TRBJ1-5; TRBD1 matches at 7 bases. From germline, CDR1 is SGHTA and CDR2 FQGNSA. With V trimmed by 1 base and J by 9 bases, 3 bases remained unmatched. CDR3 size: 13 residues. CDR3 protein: CASSLEGALPQHF. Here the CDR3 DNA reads TGTGCCAGCAGCTTAGAGGGGGCCCTGCCCCAGCATTTT.

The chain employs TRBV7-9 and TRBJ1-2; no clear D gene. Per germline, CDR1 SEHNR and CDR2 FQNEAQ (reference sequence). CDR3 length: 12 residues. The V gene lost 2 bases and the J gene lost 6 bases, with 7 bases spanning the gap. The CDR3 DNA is TGTGCCAGCAGCTTAAGCGGGGATGGCTACACCTTC. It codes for CASSLSGDGYTF.

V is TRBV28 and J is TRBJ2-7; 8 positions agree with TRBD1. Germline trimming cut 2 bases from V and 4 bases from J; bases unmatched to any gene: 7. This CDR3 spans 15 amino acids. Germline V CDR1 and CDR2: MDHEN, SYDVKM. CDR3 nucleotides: TGTGCCAGCAGTTTAGACGCCGGGACAGGTTACGAGCAGTACTTC. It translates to CASSLDAGTGYEQYF.

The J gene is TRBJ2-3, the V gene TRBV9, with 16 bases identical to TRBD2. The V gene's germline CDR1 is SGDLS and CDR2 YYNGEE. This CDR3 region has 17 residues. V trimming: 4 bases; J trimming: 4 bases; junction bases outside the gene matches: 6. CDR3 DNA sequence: TGTGCCAGCAGCCCGGGACTAGCGGGAGGGAGGGCAGATACGCAGTATTTT. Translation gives CASSPGLAGGRADTQYF. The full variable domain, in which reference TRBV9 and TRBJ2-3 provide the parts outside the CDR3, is DSGVTQTPKHLITATGQRVTLRCSPRSGDLSVYWYQQSLDQGLQFLIQYYNGEERAKGNILERFSAQQFPDLHSELNLSSLELGDSALYFCASSPGLAGGRADTQYFGPGTRLTVL.

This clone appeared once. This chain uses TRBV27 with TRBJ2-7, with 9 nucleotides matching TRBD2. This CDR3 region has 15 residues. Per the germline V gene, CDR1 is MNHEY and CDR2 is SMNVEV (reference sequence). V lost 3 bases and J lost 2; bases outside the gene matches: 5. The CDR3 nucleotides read TGTGCCAGCAGTTTTCTAGCGGGGACCGCCTACGAGCAGTACTTC. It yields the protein CASSFLAGTAYEQYF.

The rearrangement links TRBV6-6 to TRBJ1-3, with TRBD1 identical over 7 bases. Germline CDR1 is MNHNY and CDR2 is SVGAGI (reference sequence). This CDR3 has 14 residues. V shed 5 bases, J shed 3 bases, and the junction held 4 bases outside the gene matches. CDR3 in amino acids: CASSPTGVGNTIYF. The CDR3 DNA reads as TGTGCCAGCAGTCCCACAGGGGTTGGAAACACCATATATTTT.

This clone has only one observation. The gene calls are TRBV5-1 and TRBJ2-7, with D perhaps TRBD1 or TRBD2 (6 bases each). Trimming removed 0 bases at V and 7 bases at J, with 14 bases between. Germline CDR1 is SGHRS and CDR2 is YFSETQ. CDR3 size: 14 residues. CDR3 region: CASSLGPGAEEQYF. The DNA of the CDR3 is TGCGCCAGCAGCTTGGGTCCGGGGGCGGAGGAGCAGTACTTC.

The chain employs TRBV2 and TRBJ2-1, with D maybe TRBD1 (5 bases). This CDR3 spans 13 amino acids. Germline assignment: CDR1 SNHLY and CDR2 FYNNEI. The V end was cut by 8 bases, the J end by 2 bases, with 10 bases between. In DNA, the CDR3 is TGTGCCAGCGGGGCAGGGACCTACAATGAGCAGTTCTTC. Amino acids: CASGAGTYNEQFF.

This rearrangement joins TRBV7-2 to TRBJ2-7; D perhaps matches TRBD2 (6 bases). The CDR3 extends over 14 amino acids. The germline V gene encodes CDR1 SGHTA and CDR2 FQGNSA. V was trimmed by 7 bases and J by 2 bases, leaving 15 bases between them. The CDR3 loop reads CASTGGGAAYEQYF. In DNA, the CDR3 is TGTGCCAGCACCGGAGGCGGGGCCGCCTACGAGCAGTACTTC.

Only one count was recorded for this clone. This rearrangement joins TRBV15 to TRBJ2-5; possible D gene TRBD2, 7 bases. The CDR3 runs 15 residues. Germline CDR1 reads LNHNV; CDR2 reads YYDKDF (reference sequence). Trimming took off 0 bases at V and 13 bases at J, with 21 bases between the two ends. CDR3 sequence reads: CATSRDLGGAGVRYF. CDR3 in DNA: TGTGCCACCAGCAGAGATCTGGGGGGGGCCGGGGTACGGTACTTC.

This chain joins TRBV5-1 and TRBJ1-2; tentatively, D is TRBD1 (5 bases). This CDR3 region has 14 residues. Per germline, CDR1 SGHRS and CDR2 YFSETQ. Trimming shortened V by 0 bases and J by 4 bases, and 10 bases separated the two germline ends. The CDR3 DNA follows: TGCGCCAGCAGCTTGGGACAGATAGTCTATGGCTACACCTTC. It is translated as CASSLGQIVYGYTF.

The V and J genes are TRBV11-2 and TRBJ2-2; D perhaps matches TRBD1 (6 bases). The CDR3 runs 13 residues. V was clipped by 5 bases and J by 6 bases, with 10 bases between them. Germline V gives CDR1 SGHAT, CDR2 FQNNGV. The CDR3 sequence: CASSAQGAGELFF. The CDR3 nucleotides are TGTGCCAGCAGCGCACAGGGTGCCGGGGAGCTGTTTTTT. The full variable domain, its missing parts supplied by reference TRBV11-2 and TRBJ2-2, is EAGVAQSPRYKIIEKRQSVAFWCNPISGHATLYWYQQILGQGPKLLIQFQNNGVVDDSQLPKDRFSAERLKGVDSTLKIQPAKLEDSAVYLCASSAQGAGELFFGEGSRLTVL.

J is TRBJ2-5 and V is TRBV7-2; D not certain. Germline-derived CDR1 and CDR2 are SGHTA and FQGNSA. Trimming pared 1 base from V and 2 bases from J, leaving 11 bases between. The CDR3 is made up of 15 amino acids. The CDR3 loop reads CASSLGVGKQETQYF. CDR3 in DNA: TGTGCCAGCAGCTTAGGGGTTGGAAAACAAGAGACCCAGTACTTC.

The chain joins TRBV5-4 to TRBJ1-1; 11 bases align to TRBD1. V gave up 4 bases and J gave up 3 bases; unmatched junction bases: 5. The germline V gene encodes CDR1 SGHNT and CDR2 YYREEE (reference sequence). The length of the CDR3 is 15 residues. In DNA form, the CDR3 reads TGTGCCAGCAGCCGGACAGGGGGCTGGGACACTGAAGCTTTCTTT. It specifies CASSRTGGWDTEAFF. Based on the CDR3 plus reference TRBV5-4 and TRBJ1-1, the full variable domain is ETGVTQSPTHLIKTRGQQVTLRCSSQSGHNTVSWYQQALGQGPQFIFQYYREEENGRGNFPPRFSGLQFPNYSSELNVNALELDDSALYLCASSRTGGWDTEAFFGQGTRLTVV.

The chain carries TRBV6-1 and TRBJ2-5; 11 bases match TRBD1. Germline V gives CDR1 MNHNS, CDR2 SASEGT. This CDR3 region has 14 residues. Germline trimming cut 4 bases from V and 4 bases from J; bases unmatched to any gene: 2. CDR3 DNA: TGTGCCAGCAGTGGAGGACAGGGGGCAGAGACCCAGTACTTC. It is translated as CASSGGQGAETQYF.

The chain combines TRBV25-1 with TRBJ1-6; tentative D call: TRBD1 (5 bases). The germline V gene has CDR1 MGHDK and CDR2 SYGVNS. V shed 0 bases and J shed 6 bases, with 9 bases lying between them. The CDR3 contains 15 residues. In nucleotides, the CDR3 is TGTGCCAGCAGTGAATATCGGGGGAGTAATTCACCCCTCCACTTT. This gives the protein CASSEYRGSNSPLHF.

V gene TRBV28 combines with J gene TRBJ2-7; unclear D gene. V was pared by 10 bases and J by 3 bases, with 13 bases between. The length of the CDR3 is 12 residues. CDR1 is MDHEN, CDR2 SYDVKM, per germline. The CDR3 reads CATIGRFYEQYF. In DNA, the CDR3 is TGTGCCACTATAGGACGGTTCTACGAGCAGTACTTC.

DNA for the CDR3: TGTGCCAGCTCACCCTTTCCGGGGGCCTCTGAAGCTGGCTACACCTTC. It specifies CASSPFPGASEAGYTF. The chain has TRBV18 and TRBJ1-2, with TRBD1 as a possible D gene (6 bases). The CDR3 contains 16 residues. V was trimmed by 3 bases and J by 7 bases, leaving 21 bases between them. The germline V gene encodes CDR1 KGHSH and CDR2 LQKENI.

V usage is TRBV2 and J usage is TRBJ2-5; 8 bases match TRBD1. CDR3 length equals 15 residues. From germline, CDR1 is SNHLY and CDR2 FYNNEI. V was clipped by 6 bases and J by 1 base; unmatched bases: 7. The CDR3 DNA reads TGTGCCAGCAGGGAGCCAGGGGGCCTCCAAGAGACCCAGTACTTC. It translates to CASREPGGLQETQYF.

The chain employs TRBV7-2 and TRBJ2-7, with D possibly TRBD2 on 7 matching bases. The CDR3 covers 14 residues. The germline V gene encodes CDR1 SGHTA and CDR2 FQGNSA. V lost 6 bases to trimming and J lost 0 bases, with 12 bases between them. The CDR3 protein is CASRERGGSYEQYF. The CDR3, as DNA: TGTGCCAGCAGAGAGAGGGGGGGCTCCTACGAGCAGTACTTC.

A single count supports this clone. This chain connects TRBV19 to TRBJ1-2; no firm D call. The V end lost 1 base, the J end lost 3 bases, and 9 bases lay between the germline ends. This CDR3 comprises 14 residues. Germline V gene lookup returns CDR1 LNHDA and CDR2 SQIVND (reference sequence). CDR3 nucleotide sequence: TGTGCCAGTAGTATAGTGCCAGGCGACTATGGCTACACCTTC. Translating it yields CASSIVPGDYGYTF.

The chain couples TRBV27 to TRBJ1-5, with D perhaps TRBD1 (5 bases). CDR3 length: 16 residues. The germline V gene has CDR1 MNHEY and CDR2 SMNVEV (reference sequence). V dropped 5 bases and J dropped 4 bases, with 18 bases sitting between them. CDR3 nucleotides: TGTGCCAGCAGTCAAACCGGGACGGAGTTAAATCAGCCCCAGCATTTT. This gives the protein CASSQTGTELNQPQHF.

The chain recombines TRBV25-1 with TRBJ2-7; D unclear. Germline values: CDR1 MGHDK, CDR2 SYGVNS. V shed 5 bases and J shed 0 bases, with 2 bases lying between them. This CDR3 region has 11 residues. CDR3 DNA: TGTGCCAGCAGTAACTCCTACGAGCAGTACGTC. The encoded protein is CASSNSYEQYV.

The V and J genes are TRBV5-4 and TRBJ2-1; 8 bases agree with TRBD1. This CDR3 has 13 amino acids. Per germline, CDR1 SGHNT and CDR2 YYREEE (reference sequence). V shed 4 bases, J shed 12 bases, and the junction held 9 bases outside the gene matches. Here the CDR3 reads CASSLLGQGGQFF. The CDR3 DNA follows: TGTGCCAGCAGCCTACTAGGACAGGGAGGGCAGTTCTTC.

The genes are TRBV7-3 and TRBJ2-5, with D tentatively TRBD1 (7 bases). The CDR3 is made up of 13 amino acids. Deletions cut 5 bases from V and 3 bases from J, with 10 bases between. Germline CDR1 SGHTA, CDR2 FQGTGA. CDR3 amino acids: CASSRGTEETQYF. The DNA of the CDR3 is TGTGCCAGCAGCCGGGGGACAGAAGAGACCCAGTACTTC.

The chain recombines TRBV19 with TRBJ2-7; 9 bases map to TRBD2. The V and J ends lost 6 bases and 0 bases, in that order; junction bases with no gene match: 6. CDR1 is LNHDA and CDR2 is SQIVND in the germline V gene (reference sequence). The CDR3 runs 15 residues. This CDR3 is CASSTSSGGSYEQYF. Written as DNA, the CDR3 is TGTGCCAGTAGCACAAGTAGCGGGGGCTCCTACGAGCAGTACTTC.

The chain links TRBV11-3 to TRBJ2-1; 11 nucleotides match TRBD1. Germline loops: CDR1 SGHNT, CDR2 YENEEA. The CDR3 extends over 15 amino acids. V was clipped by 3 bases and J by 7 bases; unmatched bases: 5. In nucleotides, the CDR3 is TGTGCCAGCAGCTTCGGGACAGGGGGTAGGAATGAGCAGTTCTTC. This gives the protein CASSFGTGGRNEQFF.

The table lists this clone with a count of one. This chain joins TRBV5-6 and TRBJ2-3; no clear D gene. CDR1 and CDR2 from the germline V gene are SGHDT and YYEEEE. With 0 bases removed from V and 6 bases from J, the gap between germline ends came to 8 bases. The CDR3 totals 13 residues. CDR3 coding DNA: TGTGCCAGCAGCTTGGACGGGTGGGATACGCAGTATTTT. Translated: CASSLDGWDTQYF. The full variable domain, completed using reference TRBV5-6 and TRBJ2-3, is DAGVTQSPTHLIKTRGQQVTLRCSPKSGHDTVSWYQQALGQGPQFIFQYYEEEERQRGNFPDRFSGHQFPNYSSELNVNALLLGDSALYLCASSLDGWDTQYFGPGTRLTVL.

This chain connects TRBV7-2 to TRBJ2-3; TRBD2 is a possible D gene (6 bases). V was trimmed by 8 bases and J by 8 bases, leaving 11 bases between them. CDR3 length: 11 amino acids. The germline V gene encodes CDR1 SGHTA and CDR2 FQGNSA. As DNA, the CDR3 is TGTGCCAGCCCGCTGGGGGGTACGCAGTATTTT. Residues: CASPLGGTQYF.